The clone carrying this T cell receptor (beta chain) turned up a few times. The sample originates from a study of OX40 agonist ivuxolimab in advanced cancers. Study context: An agonistic anti-OX40 (CD134) antibody, ivuxolimab, was used to treat the patients.

Sequencing was performed with immunoSEQ multiplex PCR; in TCRdb, only in-frame clones are kept and a portion is missing. The sample has some 97,000 clones, 75% to 90% seen once; the top ten hold about 0.17%. The sequences come from CD4+ or CD8+ T cells sorted from blood, collected in a trial of the OX40 agonist ivuxolimab. The receptor was isolated from an adult with an advanced solid tumor such as melanoma, head and neck, liver or kidney cancer.

The CDR3: CASSKTRDEQYF. CDR3 nucleotide sequence: TGTGCCAGCAGCAAGACGAGGGACGAGCAGTACTTC. The chain has TRBV2 and TRBJ2-7; TRBD2 is a possible D gene (5 bases). CDR3 length: 12 amino acids. V dropped 6 bases and J dropped 5 bases, with 11 bases sitting between them. Germline V gives CDR1 SNHLY, CDR2 FYNNEI.